These 9 T cell receptor delta chains originate from one sample sequenced in a study of γδ T cells in repeated Plasmodium falciparum infection. TCRdb reprocessed the multiplex PCR reads through CATT. The table lists about 57,000 delta-chain clones, 1.7% of them singletons. Gammadelta T cells were flow-sorted from PBMC into Vgamma9/Vdelta2+ and Vdelta2-negative populations for bulk analysis. Source material: gamma-delta T cells from blood. These receptor sequences come from a pool of human donors (malaria-infected and uninfected, not separated).

Ten or more counts support this clone. The chain links TRDV1 to TRDJ1; weak D call: TRDD3 (9 bases). As TCRdb names no J gene, one was assigned here on the basis of a DNA match to germline. The CDR3 is 22 residues long. Trimming shortened V by 4 bases and J by 0 bases, and 33 bases separated the two germline ends. CDR1 is TSWWSYY, CDR2 QGS, per germline. CDR3 sequence: CALGGGLPIFPWGMWYTDKLIF. The CDR3 coding sequence is TGTGCTCTTGGGGGGGGCCTTCCTATTTTCCCCTGGGGGATGTGGTACACCGATAAACTCATCTTT.

This clone has ten or more counts. TCRdb's listed protein matches a much larger clone and diverges from this DNA's translation at residue 11, likely through a read error; the protein shown comes from the DNA. The chain's CDR3 is CACDTVRGTQFYTDKLIF. CDR3 nucleotide sequence: TGTGCCTGTGACACCGTCCGGGGGACCCAATTTTACACCGATAAACTCATCTTT. The chain recombines TRDV2 with TRDJ1, with a possible D match to TRDD3 (6 bases). The CDR3 consists of 18 residues. Trimming removed 0 bases from V and 0 bases from J, with 19 bases in between. From germline, CDR1 is GEAIGNYY and CDR2 EKD.

This clone was picked up many times. The amino acid sequence in TCRdb belongs to a much larger clone and departs from this DNA's translation at residue 17, likely a sequencing read error; the sequence shown is translated from the DNA. This rearrangement joins TRDV1 to TRDJ1; either TRDD2 or TRDD3 may supply D (7 bases each). Germline lookup yields CDR1 TSWWSYY and CDR2 QGS. The CDR3 is 20 amino acids. CDR3 sequence reads: CALGGSFFLLMGIVTDRLIF. CDR3 nucleotides: TGTGCTCTTGGGGGGTCCTTTTTCCTACTCATGGGGATAGTAACCGATAGACTCATCTTT.

This clone was recorded at least ten times. TCRdb shows a much larger clone's protein in place of this DNA's translation, and the two differ at residue 10, likely through a read error; the protein shown is translated from the DNA. This chain links TRDV1 with TRDJ1, with D perhaps TRDD3 (5 bases). Germline-derived CDR1 and CDR2 are TSWWSYY and QGS. The CDR3 is made up of 12 amino acids. CDR3 nucleotide sequence: TGTGCTCTTGGTGGGGACACCGATAAACCCATCTTT. Its protein product is CALGGDTDKPIF.

This clone was recorded a few times. This likely came from a read error, as a far larger clone is one base away. Distinct nucleotide sequences in the sample also encode this CDR3. The chain has TRDV2 and TRDJ3; 13 bases align to TRDD3. TCRdb carries no J gene annotation; the J gene was assigned here by matching the DNA with germline. CDR3 length: 21 residues. Unmatched junction bases numbered 15, after V lost 4 bases and J lost 4 bases. Germline CDR1 reads GEAIGNYY; CDR2 reads EKD. DNA of the CDR3: TGTGCCTGTGATTCCCCGGGAACTGGGGGATACGCGGGATGGGACACCCGACAGATGTTTTTC. The encoded protein is CACDSPGTGGYAGWDTRQMFF.

In regard to this clone: TCRdb attributes to this sequence the protein of a much larger clone, which differs from the DNA translation at residue 6; a read error is likely, and the protein displayed is translated from the DNA. This chain joins TRDV1 and TRDJ1, with TRDD3 matching 7 bases. TCRdb offers no J gene call, so here the DNA was matched to germline to obtain one. This CDR3 is built from 18 residues. The germline V gene has CDR1 TSWWSYY and CDR2 QGS. V was clipped by 9 bases and J by 0 bases; unmatched bases: 19. CDR3: CALTQGGRLGPYTDKLIF. The CDR3 DNA reads TGTGCTCTGACACAAGGGGGAAGACTGGGGCCGTACACCGATAAACTCATCTTT.

On this clone itself: TCRdb lists the protein of a much larger clone for this DNA, which differs at residue 4, so this is likely a read error; the protein given here is translated from the DNA itself. The chain couples TRDV2 to TRDJ1; D is perhaps TRDD3 (5 bases). The J gene, not given by TCRdb, was assigned here from a germline match of the nucleotide sequence. In germline, CDR1 is GEAIGNYY, CDR2 EKD. This CDR3 region has 14 residues. The CDR3 DNA is TGTGCCTGTGGCACCATCTGGGAAGCCGATAAACTCATCTTT. This sequence encodes CACGTIWEADKLIF.

Remarks on this clone: This DNA's translation and the protein TCRdb lists, from a much larger clone, do not match at residue 7, likely due to a read error; the protein shown is translated from the DNA. The CDR3 coding sequence is TGTGCCTGTGACACCGCGAGGGGCCCAAGCTCCTGGGACACCCGACAGATGTTTTTC. It yields the protein CACDTARGPSSWDTRQMFF. The genes are TRDV2 and TRDJ3; D is uncertain. The J gene, left out of TCRdb, was set here by checking the DNA against germline. Germline V CDR1 and CDR2: GEAIGNYY, EKD. The CDR3 is 19 amino acids. The V end was cut by 0 bases, the J end by 0 bases, with 14 bases between.

This clone has more than one count but fewer than ten. A far larger clone lies a single base away; this is likely a read error. Other DNA sequences from this sample encode an identical CDR3 as well. The chain employs TRDV1 and TRDJ1; 7 nucleotides match TRDD1. CDR1 and CDR2 from the germline V gene are TSWWSYY and QGS. The CDR3 runs to 13 residues. The CDR3 reads CALGEIGTDGLIF. For the CDR3, the DNA is TGTGCTCTCGGGGAAATAGGGACGGACGGACTCATCTTT.